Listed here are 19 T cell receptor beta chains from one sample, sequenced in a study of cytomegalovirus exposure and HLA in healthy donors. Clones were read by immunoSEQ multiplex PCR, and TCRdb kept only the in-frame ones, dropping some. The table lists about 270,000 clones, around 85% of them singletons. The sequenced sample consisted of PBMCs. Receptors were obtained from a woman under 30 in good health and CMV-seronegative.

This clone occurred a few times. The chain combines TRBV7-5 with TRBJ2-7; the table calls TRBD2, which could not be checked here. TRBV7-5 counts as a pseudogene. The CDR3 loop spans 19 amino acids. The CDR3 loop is CVRSSPGLAGGPGSHEQYF. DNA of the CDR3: TGTGTCAGAAGCTCGCCCGGACTAGCGGGAGGGCCGGGTAGCCACGAGCAGTACTTC.

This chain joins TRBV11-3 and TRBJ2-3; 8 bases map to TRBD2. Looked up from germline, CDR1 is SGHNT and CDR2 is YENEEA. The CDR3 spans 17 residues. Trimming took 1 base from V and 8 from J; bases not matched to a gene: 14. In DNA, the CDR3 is TGTGCCAGCAGCTTAGTGGCGGCGCGGGAGGCCCGGGGTACGCAGTATTTT. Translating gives CASSLVAAREARGTQYF. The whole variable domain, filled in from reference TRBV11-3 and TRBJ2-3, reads EAGVVQSPRYKIIEKKQPVAFWCNPISGHNTLYWYLQNLGQGPELLIRYENEEAVDDSQLPKDRFSAERLKGVDSTLKIQPAELGDSAVYLCASSLVAAREARGTQYFGPGTRLTVL.

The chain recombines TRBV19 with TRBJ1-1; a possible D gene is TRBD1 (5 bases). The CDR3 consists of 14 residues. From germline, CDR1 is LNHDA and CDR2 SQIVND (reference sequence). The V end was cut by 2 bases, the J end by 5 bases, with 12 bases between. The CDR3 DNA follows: TGTGCCAGTAGTATATCCAGGGTGGAAACTGAAGCTTTCTTT. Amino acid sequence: CASSISRVETEAFF.

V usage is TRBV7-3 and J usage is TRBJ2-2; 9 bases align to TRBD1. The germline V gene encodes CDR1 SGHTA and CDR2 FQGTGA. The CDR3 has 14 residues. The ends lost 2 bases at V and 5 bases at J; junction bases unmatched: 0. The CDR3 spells CASSLGQGTGELFF. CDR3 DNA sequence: TGTGCCAGCAGCTTAGGACAGGGGACCGGGGAGCTGTTTTTT.

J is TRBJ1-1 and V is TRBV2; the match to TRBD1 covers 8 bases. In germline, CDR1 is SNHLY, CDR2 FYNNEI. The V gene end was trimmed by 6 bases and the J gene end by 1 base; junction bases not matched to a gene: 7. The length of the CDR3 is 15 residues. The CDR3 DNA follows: TGTGCCAGCAGCAAGGACAGGGTCCCGAACACTGAAGCTTTCTTT. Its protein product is CASSKDRVPNTEAFF.

CDR3 DNA: TGTGCCAGCAGCCGCCCGGGACAGGGTGGTCAGCCCCAGCATTTT. This codes for CASSRPGQGGQPQHF. The chain recombines TRBV7-2 with TRBJ1-5, with TRBD1 identical over 9 bases. The CDR3 extends over 15 amino acids. Germline CDR1 SGHTA, CDR2 FQGNSA. V shed 5 bases, J shed 6 bases, and the junction held 8 bases outside the gene matches.

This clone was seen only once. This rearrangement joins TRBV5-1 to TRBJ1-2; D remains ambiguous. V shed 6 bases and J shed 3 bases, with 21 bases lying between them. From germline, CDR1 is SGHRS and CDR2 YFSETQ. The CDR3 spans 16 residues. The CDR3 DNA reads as TGCGCCAGCACCATTGGTCTGAGGCACGAAGACTATGGCTACACCTTC. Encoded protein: CASTIGLRHEDYGYTF.

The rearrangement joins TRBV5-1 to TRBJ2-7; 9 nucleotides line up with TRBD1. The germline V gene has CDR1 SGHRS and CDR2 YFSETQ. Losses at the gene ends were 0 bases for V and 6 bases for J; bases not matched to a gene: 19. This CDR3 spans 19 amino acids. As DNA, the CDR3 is TGCGCCAGCAGCTTGGTCGGGTTTGGCTCGGGGACAGGGCATAGCGAGCAGTACTTC. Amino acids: CASSLVGFGSGTGHSEQYF.

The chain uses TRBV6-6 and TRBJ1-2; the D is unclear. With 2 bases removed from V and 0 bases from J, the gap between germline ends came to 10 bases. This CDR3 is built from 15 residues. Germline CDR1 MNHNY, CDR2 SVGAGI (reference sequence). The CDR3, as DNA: TGTGCCAGCAGTTACGGAACAGCTACTAACTATGGCTACACCTTC. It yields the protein CASSYGTATNYGYTF.

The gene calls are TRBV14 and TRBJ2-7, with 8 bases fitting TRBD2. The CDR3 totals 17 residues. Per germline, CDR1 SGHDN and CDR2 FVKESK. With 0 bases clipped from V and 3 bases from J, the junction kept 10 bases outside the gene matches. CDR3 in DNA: TGTGCCAGCAGCCAAGATTACGGTCGGGAGGGCCGCTACGAGCAGTACTTC. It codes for CASSQDYGREGRYEQYF.

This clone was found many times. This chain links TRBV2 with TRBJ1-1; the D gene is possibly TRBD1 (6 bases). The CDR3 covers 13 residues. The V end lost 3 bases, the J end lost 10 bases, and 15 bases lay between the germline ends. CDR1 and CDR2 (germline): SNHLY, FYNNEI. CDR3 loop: CASSDGQGRGAFF. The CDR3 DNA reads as TGTGCCAGCAGTGATGGGCAGGGGAGAGGAGCTTTCTTT.

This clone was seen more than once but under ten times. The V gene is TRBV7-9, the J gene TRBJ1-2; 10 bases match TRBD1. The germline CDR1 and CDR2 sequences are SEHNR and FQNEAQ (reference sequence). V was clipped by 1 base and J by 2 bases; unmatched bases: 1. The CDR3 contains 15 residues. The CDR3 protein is CASSLEGQGNYGYTF. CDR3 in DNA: TGTGCCAGCAGCTTAGAGGGACAGGGGAACTATGGCTACACCTTC. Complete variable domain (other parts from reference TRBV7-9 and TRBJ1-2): DTGVSQNPRHKITKRGQNVTFRCDPISEHNRLYWYRQTLGQGPEFLTYFQNEAQLEKSRLLSDRFSAERPKGSFSTLEIQRTEQGDSAMYLCASSLEGQGNYGYTFGSGTRLTVV.

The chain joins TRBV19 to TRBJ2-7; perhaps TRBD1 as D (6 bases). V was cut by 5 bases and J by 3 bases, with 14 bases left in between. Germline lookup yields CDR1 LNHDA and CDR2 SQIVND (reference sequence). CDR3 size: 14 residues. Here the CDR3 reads CASSVGQKYYEQYF. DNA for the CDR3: TGTGCCAGTAGTGTAGGACAGAAATACTACGAGCAGTACTTC. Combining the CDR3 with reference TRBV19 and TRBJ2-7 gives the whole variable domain DGGITQSPKYLFRKEGQNVTLSCEQNLNHDAMYWYRQDPGQGLRLIYYSQIVNDFQKGDIAEGYSVSREKKESFPLTVTSAQKNPTAFYLCASSVGQKYYEQYFGPGTRLTVT.

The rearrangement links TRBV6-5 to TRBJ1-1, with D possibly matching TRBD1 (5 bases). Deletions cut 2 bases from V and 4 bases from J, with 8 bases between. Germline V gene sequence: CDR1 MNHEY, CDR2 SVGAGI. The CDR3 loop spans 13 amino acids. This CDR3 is CASSYGGGTEAFF. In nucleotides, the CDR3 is TGTGCCAGCAGTTACGGGGGGGGCACTGAAGCTTTCTTT.

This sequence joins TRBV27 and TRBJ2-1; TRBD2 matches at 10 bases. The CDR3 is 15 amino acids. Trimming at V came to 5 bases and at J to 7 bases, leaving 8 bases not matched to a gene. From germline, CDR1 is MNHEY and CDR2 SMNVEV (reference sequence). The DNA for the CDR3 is TGTGCCAGCAGTCATCTCCCTAGCGGGGGTAATGAGCAGTTCTTC. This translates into CASSHLPSGGNEQFF.

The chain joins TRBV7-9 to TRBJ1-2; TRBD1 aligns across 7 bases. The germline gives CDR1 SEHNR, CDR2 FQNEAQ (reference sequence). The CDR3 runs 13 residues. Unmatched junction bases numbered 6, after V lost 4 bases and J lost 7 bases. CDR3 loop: CASSWGQKVGYTF. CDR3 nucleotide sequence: TGTGCCAGCAGCTGGGGACAGAAGGTTGGCTACACCTTC. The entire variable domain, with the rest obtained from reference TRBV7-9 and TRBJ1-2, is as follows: DTGVSQNPRHKITKRGQNVTFRCDPISEHNRLYWYRQTLGQGPEFLTYFQNEAQLEKSRLLSDRFSAERPKGSFSTLEIQRTEQGDSAMYLCASSWGQKVGYTFGSGTRLTVV.

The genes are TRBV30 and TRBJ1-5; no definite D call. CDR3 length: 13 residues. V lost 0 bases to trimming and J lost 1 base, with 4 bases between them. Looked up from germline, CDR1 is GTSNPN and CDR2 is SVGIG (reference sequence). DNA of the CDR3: TGTGCCTGGAGTGTACAAAGCAATCAGCCCCAGCATTTT. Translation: CAWSVQSNQPQHF. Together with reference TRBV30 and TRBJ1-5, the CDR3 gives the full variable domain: SQTIHQWPATLVQPVGSPLSLECTVEGTSNPNLYWYRQAAGRGLQLLFYSVGIGQISSEVPQNLSASRPQDRQFILSSKKLLLSDSGFYLCAWSVQSNQPQHFGDGTRLSIL.

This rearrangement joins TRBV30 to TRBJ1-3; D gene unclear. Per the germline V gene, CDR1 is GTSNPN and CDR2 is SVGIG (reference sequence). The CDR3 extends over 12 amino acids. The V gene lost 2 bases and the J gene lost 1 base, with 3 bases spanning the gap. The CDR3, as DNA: TGTGCCTGGAGTCCTTCTGGAAACACCATATATTTT. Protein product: CAWSPSGNTIYF. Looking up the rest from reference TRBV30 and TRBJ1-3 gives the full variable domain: SQTIHQWPATLVQPVGSPLSLECTVEGTSNPNLYWYRQAAGRGLQLLFYSVGIGQISSEVPQNLSASRPQDRQFILSSKKLLLSDSGFYLCAWSPSGNTIYFGEGSWLTVV.

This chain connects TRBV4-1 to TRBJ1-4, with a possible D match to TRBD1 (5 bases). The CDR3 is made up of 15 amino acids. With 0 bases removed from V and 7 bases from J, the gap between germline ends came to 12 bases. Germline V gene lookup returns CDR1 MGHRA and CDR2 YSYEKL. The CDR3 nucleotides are TGCGCCAGCAGCCAAGATCCGGCGGGGGGTGAAAAACTGTTTTTT. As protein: CASSQDPAGGEKLFF.